These T cell receptor beta chains were read from a single sample in a study of cytomegalovirus exposure and HLA in healthy donors. TCRdb keeps only in-frame clones here, not all; method: immunoSEQ multiplex PCR. The profile shows roughly 110,000 clones, 65% to 80% of them singletons. The source material was PBMCs. The origin of the receptors is a male donor in good health and CMV-seropositive. The CDR3 runs from the conserved cysteine through the conserved F or W. D genes are given only for firm matches. Size is stated for part of the rows, as once, few or many counts, or as a class when the clone is expanded.

j_call clone_size v_call d_call cdr3_nt cdr3_aa
TRBJ1-3 NA TRBV27 NA TGTGCCAGCAGAAAGGACATCTCCGTGGACACCATATATTTT CASRKDISVDTIYF
TRBJ2-7 NA TRBV28 NA TGTGCCAGCAGTTTCGCCAGGGACGAGCAGTACTTC CASSFARDEQYF
TRBJ1-2 once TRBV29-1 NA TGCAGCGTTGAAGGGGGGGGTGAAGATAGCTATGGCTACACCTTC CSVEGGGEDSYGYTF
TRBJ1-6 NA TRBV2 TRBD1 TGTGCCAGCAGGGAGACAGGGTCTGGGCATTCACCCCTCCACTTT CASRETGSGHSPLHF
TRBJ2-3 once TRBV7-2 TRBD2 TGTGCCAGCAGCTGGACTAGAAGGTCAGATACGCAGTATTTT CASSWTRRSDTQYF
TRBJ2-1 NA TRBV9 NA TGTGCCAGCAGCGGACGAAGCGCTAGCTCCTACAATGAGCAGTTCTTC CASSGRSASSYNEQFF
TRBJ1-2 NA TRBV4-2 TRBD1 TGTGCCAGCAGCCGGCAGGGGGCCTCTAACTATGGCTACACCTTC CASSRQGASNYGYTF
TRBJ1-2 once TRBV6-5 NA TGTGCCAGCAGTTACTCCTCCAGGAGGTTTGGCTACACCTTC CASSYSSRRFGYTF
TRBJ2-3 few TRBV4-2 TRBD2 TGTGCCAGCAGCCAAGACGTTGCCCGGGAGGACCGCACAGATACGCAGTATTTT CASSQDVAREDRTDTQYF
TRBJ2-1 NA TRBV2 NA TGTGCCAGCAGTGAGACAATCCCCCGGGGGACGCCTTCGTTCTTC CASSETIPRGTPSFF
TRBJ1-1 few TRBV6-4 TRBD1 TGTGCCAGCAGAGGACAGGGAAGAACTGAAGCTTTCTTT CASRGQGRTEAFF
TRBJ2-5 NA TRBV5-4 TRBD1 TGTGCCAGCAGCACGGGACAGCAACAAGAGACCCAGTACTTC CASSTGQQQETQYF
TRBJ1-2 NA TRBV5-1 NA TGCGCCAGCAGGCCCGGGGAACGGATCTATGGCTACCCCTTC CASRPGERIYGYPF
TRBJ2-5 NA TRBV5-6 NA TGTGCCAGCAGTCTGACAGAGTCCGCTAAGACCCAGTACTTC CASSLTESAKTQYF
TRBJ1-1 NA TRBV11-3 TRBD1 TGTGCCAGCAGCTTTGGACAGGGGGCCCTTACTGAAGCTTTCTTT CASSFGQGALTEAFF
TRBJ2-7 NA TRBV28 NA TGTGCCAGCAGTCGGACGGGAACTAGCTCCTACGAGCAGTACTTC CASSRTGTSSYEQYF
TRBJ1-1 NA TRBV5-4 NA TGTGCCAGCAGCTTGTTCTGGGCCACTGAAGCTTTCTTT CASSLFWATEAFF
TRBJ2-7 once TRBV27 TRBD2 TGTGCCAGCAGTTTGGGGCGGGGGAGGTATCAGTACTTC CASSLGRGRYQYF
TRBJ2-7 NA TRBV5-8 NA TGTGCCAGCAGCTTGGGCCAGGGGATGGGCGAGCAGTACTTC CASSLGQGMGEQYF
TRBJ2-7 NA TRBV29-1 TRBD1 TGCAGCGTTGAAAGGGGGCAGGGGATCAACGAGCAGTACTTC CSVERGQGINEQYF
TRBJ2-3 few TRBV21-1 NA TGTGCCAGCAGCACGGGACTAGCGGACGTTACGCAGTATTTT CASSTGLADVTQYF
TRBJ2-7 NA TRBV10-3 NA TGTGCCATCAGAGGGACACGCAGCTCCTACGAGCAGTACTTC CAIRGTRSSYEQYF
TRBJ2-7 NA TRBV6-7 TRBD1 TGTGCCAGCAGTTACTCCTGGACAGGTTCCTACGAGCAGTACTTC CASSYSWTGSYEQYF
TRBJ2-6 NA TRBV7-3 NA TGTGCCAGCAGCTTGGGGGGTGGGGCCAACGTCCTGACTTTC CASSLGGGANVLTF
TRBJ2-2 NA TRBV4-2 TRBD2 TGTGCCAGCAGCAGAAGGAGCGGGGGGAACACCGGGGAGCTGTTTTTT CASSRRSGGNTGELFF
TRBJ2-2 few TRBV27 NA TGTGCCAGCGGGGGGTGGGCCGGGGAGCTGTTTTTT CASGGWAGELFF
TRBJ2-2 NA TRBV21-1 NA TGTGCCAGCAGCAAATCCCCGGGGGACACCGGGGAGCTGTTTTTT CASSKSPGDTGELFF
TRBJ2-1 NA TRBV14 NA TGTGCCAGCAGCCAGGGAGCCTCCAATGAGCAGTTCTTC CASSQGASNEQFF
TRBJ2-2 NA TRBV30 TRBD2 TGTGCCTGGAGTAACGTTCTAGCGGGAGGGCCCGGCACCGGGGAGCTGTTTTTT CAWSNVLAGGPGTGELFF
TRBJ2-3 NA TRBV4-2 TRBD2 TGTGCCAGCAGCCAGTATGGGACTAGCGGGAGTGGGGACGCAGATACGCAGTATTTT CASSQYGTSGSGDADTQYF
TRBJ1-1 NA TRBV28 NA TGTGCCAGTACAGGGAACACTGAAGCTTTCTTT CASTGNTEAFF
TRBJ2-7 NA TRBV25-1 NA TGTGCCAGCAGTGAGGTAGGGGACTACGAGCAGTACTTC CASSEVGDYEQYF
TRBJ2-1 NA TRBV5-1 NA TGCGCCAGCAGCTTAGGGACAAGACAAGACAATGAGCAGTTCTTC CASSLGTRQDNEQFF
TRBJ2-7 NA TRBV2 TRBD1 TGTGCCAGCAGTGATGATACAGGGGGCTACGAGCAGTACTTC CASSDDTGGYEQYF
TRBJ2-3 few TRBV6-4 TRBD2 TGTGCCAGCAGTGACGGACTAGCCACAGATACGCAGTATTTT CASSDGLATDTQYF
TRBJ1-4 NA TRBV20-1 NA TGCAGTGCTAGTCGTGAAAAACTGTTTTTT CSASREKLFF
TRBJ1-1 few TRBV27 TRBD1 TGTGCCAGCAGCCAGACAGGGAGTGAAGCTTTCTTT CASSQTGSEAFF
TRBJ2-7 NA TRBV6-5 TRBD2 TGTGCCAGCCAACTCGGGGGGAGCTCCTACGAGCAGTACTTC CASQLGGSSYEQYF
TRBJ1-3 once TRBV21-1 NA TGTGCCACCTCGCGGACAGGGTCTGGAAACACCATATATTTT CATSRTGSGNTIYF
TRBJ2-1 NA TRBV7-2 TRBD2 TGTGCCAGCAGCCTTAGCGGGAGTGGCTACAATGAGCAGTTCTTC CASSLSGSGYNEQFF
TRBJ2-7 NA TRBV5-1 NA TGCGCCAGCAGCTTGACAGTGCTCACGAGCGAGCAGTACTTC CASSLTVLTSEQYF
TRBJ2-2 NA TRBV2 NA TGTGCCAGCACCGTGACAGGCGCGAACACCGGGGAGCTGTTTTTT CASTVTGANTGELFF
TRBJ2-7 NA TRBV7-2 NA TGTGCCAGCAGCTTAACCAGGGTCGAGCAGTACTTC CASSLTRVEQYF
TRBJ2-1 NA TRBV9 NA TGTGCCAGCAGCGTAACAGCGGGCGATCGCCTCTACAATGAGCAGTTCTTC CASSVTAGDRLYNEQFF
TRBJ1-5 NA TRBV18 NA TGTGCCAGCTCCCCTGGGGGGGGAGGGAGACAGCCCCAGCATTTT CASSPGGGGRQPQHF
TRBJ2-1 NA TRBV7-3 NA TGTGCCAGCAGCCCCCCAGGGGACAATGAGCAGTTCTTC CASSPPGDNEQFF
TRBJ1-5 once TRBV12-5 NA TGTGCTAGTGCCTTTAGTGATCAGCCCCAGCATTTT CASAFSDQPQHF
TRBJ1-1 NA TRBV5-4 NA TGTGCCAGCAGCTTGTCAGTGAACACTGAAGCTTTCTTT CASSLSVNTEAFF